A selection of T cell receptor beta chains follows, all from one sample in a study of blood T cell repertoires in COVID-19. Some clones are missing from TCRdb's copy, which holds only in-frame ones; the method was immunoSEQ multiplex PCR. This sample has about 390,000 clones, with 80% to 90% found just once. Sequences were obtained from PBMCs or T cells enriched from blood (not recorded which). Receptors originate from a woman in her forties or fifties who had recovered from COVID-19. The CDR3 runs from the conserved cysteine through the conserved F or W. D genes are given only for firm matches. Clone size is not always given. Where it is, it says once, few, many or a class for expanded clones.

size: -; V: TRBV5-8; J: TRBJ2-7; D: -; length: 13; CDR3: CANGAGSSYEQYF; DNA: TGTGCCAATGGGGCGGGGAGCTCCTACGAGCAGTACTTC
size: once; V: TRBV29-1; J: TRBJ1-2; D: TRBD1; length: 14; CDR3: CSVGRQGNNYGYTF; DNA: TGCAGCGTCGGGCGACAGGGGAATAACTATGGCTACACCTTC
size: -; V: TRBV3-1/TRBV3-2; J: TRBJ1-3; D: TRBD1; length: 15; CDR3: CASSQRTGAGNTIYF; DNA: TGTGCCAGCAGCCAACGTACAGGGGCGGGAAACACCATATATTTT
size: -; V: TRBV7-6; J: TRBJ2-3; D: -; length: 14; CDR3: CASSFEPGIDTQYF; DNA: TGTGCCAGCAGTTTTGAGCCAGGGATAGATACGCAGTATTTT
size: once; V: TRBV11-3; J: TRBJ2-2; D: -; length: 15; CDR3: CASSPGVGSTGELFF; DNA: TGTGCCAGCAGCCCAGGTGTTGGGAGCACCGGGGAGCTGTTTTTT
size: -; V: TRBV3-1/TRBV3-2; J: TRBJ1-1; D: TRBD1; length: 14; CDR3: CASSRMTGTTEAFF; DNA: TGTGCCAGCAGCCGAATGACAGGGACCACTGAAGCTTTCTTT
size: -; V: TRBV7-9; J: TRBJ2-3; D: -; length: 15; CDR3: CATESGYQSTDTQYF; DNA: TGTGCCACTGAAAGCGGTTACCAAAGCACAGATACGCAGTATTTT
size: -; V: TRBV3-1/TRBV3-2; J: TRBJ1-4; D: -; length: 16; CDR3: CASSQEFGQLNEKLFF; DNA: TGTGCCAGCAGCCAAGAATTTGGGCAGCTAAATGAAAAACTGTTTTTT
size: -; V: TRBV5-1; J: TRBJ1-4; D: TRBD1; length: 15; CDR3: CASRHTGTEHEKLFF; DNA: TGCGCCAGTCGACACACCGGGACAGAACATGAAAAACTGTTTTTT
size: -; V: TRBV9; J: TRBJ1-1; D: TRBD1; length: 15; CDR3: CASSVGTGANTEAFF; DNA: TGTGCCAGCAGCGTCGGGACAGGGGCGAACACTGAAGCTTTCTTT
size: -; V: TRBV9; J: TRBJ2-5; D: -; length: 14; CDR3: CASSVDSPRETQYF; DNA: TGTGCCAGCAGCGTAGACAGCCCACGGGAGACCCAGTACTTC
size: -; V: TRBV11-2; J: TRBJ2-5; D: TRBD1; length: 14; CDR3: CASSSDREQETQYF; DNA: TGTGCCAGCAGCTCGGACAGGGAACAAGAGACCCAGTACTTC
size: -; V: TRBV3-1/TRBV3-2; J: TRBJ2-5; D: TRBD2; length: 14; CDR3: CASSLSGGQETQYF; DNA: TGTGCCAGCAGCCTGAGCGGGGGGCAAGAGACCCAGTACTTC
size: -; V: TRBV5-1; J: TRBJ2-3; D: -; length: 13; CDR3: CAGSPSGTDTQYF; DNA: TGCGCCGGGTCCCCCAGCGGCACAGATACGCAGTATTTT
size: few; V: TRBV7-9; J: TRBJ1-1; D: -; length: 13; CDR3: CASSRDLNTEAFF; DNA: TGTGCCAGCAGCCGCGATTTGAACACTGAAGCTTTCTTT
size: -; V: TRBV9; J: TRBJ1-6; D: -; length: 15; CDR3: CASSGGRTRDSPLHF; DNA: TGTGCCAGCAGCGGGGGTCGGACACGGGATTCACCCCTCCACTTT
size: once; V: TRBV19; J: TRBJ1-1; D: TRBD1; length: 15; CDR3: CASSVATGRNTEAFF; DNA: TGTGCCAGTAGTGTAGCGACAGGGCGTAACACTGAAGCTTTCTTT
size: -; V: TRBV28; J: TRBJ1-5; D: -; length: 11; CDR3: CASSSWTSIHF; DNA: TGTGCCAGCAGTTCTTGGACTTCGATACATTTT
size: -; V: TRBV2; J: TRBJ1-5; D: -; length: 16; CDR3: CASSRGRQGRNQPQHF; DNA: TGTGCCAGCAGCCGCGGTCGGCAGGGTCGGAATCAGCCCCAGCATTTT
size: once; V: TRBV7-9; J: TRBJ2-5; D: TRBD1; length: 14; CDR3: CASRRQGLIETQYF; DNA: TGTGCCAGCAGAAGACAGGGGTTGATAGAGACCCAGTACTTC
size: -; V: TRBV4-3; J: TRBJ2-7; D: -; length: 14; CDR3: CASSQDYRAYEQYF; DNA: TGCGCCAGCAGCCAAGATTATAGAGCCTACGAGCAGTACTTC
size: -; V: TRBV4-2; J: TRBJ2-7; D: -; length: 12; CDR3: CASSQGAAGQYF; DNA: TGTGCCAGCAGCCAAGGAGCGGCGGGGCAGTACTTC
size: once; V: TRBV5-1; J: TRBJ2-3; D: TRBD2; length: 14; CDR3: CASALASGGDTQYF; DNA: TGCGCCAGCGCGCTGGCTAGCGGGGGAGATACGCAGTATTTT
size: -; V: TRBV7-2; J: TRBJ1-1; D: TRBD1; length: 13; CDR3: CASSAGGNTEAFF; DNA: TGTGCCAGCAGCGCAGGGGGCAACACTGAAGCTTTCTTT
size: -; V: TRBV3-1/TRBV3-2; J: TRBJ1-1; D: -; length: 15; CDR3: CASSQEVQGNTEAFF; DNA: TGTGCCAGCAGCCAAGAGGTACAGGGGAACACTGAAGCTTTCTTT
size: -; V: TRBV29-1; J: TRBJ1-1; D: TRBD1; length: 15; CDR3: CSVESRGRVNTEAFF; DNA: TGCAGCGTTGAAAGCAGGGGGCGTGTGAACACTGAAGCTTTCTTT
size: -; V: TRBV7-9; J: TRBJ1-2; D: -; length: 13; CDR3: CASSLGQNYGYTF; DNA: TGTGCCAGCAGCTTGGGACAAAACTATGGCTACACCTTC
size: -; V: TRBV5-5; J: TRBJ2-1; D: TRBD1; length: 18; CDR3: CASSLTRDSFSLNNEQFF; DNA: TGTGCCAGCAGCTTGACAAGGGACAGTTTCTCTCTTAACAATGAGCAGTTCTTC
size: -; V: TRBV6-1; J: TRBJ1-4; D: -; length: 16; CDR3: CASSEHLLSTNEKLFF; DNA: TGTGCCAGCAGTGAACACCTACTATCAACTAATGAAAAACTGTTTTTT
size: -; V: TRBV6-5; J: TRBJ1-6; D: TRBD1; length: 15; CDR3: CASKEGADYNSPLHF; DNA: TGTGCCAGCAAGGAGGGGGCAGATTATAATTCACCCCTCCACTTT
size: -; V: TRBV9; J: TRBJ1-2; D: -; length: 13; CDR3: CASSGVEGTGYTF; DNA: TGTGCCAGCAGCGGGGTGGAGGGGACTGGCTACACCTTC
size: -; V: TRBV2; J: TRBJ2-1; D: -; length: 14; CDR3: CASRGAGRYNEQFF; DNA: TGTGCCAGCAGGGGGGCAGGGCGATACAATGAGCAGTTCTTC
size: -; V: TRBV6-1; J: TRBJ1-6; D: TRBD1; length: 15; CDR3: CASSEGTGGDSPLHF; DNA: TGTGCCAGCAGTGAAGGGACAGGGGGAGATTCACCCCTCCACTTT
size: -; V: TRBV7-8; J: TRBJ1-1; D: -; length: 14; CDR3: CASSFSSQHSEAFF; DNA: TGTGCCAGCAGCTTTTCTAGCCAGCACTCTGAAGCTTTCTTT
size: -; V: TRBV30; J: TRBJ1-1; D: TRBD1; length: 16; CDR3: CAWSVTYRGRNTEAFF; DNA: TGTGCCTGGAGTGTAACGTACAGGGGGAGGAACACTGAAGCTTTCTTT
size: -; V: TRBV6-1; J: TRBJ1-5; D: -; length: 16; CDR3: CASSDLGGANNQPQHF; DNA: TGTGCCAGCAGTGACCTGGGGGGGGCGAACAATCAGCCCCAGCATTTT
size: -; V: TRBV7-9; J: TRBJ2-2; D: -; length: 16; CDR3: CASSLTTTPPAGELFF; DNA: TGTGCCAGCAGCTTAACTACGACCCCACCCGCCGGGGAGCTGTTTTTT
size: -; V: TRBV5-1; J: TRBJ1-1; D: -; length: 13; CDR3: CASALQGGTEAFF; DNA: TGCGCCAGCGCCTTACAGGGCGGCACTGAAGCTTTCTTT
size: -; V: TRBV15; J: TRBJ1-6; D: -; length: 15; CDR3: CATSRAGQLTSPLHF; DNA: TGTGCCACCAGCAGAGCAGGACAGCTGACATCACCCCTCCACTTT
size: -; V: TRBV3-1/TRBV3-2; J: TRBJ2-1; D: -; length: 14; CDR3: CASRPQVASDEQFF; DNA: TGTGCCAGCAGACCGCAGGTAGCTAGCGATGAGCAGTTCTTC
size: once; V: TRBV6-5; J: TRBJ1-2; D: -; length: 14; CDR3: CASSYSDRTYGYTF; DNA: TGTGCCAGCAGTTACTCAGACAGAACCTATGGCTACACCTTC
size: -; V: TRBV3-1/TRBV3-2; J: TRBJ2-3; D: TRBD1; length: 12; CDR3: CATGQGTDTQYF; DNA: TGTGCCACAGGACAGGGCACAGATACGCAGTATTTT
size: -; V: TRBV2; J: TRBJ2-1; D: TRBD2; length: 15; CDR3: CASRARLASMNEQFF; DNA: TGTGCCAGCAGAGCGAGACTAGCGAGCATGAATGAGCAGTTCTTC
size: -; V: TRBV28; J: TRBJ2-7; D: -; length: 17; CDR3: CASSQFRVGRGDYEQYF; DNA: TGTGCCAGCAGCCAGTTTAGGGTCGGCAGGGGAGACTACGAGCAGTACTTC
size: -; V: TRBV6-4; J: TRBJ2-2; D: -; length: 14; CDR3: CASSQQPNTGELFF; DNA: TGTGCCAGCAGTCAACAACCGAACACCGGGGAGCTGTTTTTT
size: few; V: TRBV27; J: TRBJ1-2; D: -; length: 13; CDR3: CASSLNRFGGYTF; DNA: TGTGCCAGCAGTTTAAACAGGTTCGGGGGCTACACCTTC
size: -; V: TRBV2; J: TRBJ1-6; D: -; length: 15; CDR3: CASRPHSTDNSPLHF; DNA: TGTGCCAGCAGGCCCCACTCCACGGATAATTCACCCCTCCACTTT
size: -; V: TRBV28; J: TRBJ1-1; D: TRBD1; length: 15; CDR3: CASPPGGGAGTEAFF; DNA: TGTGCCAGCCCACCCGGAGGGGGCGCGGGGACTGAAGCTTTCTTT
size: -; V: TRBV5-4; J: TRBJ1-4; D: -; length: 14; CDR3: CASSFDIGGEKLFF; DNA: TGTGCCAGCAGCTTTGATATTGGCGGTGAAAAACTGTTTTTT
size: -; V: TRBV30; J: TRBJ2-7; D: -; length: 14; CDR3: CACFDGAPSYEQYF; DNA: TGTGCCTGCTTTGATGGGGCCCCCTCCTACGAGCAGTACTTC